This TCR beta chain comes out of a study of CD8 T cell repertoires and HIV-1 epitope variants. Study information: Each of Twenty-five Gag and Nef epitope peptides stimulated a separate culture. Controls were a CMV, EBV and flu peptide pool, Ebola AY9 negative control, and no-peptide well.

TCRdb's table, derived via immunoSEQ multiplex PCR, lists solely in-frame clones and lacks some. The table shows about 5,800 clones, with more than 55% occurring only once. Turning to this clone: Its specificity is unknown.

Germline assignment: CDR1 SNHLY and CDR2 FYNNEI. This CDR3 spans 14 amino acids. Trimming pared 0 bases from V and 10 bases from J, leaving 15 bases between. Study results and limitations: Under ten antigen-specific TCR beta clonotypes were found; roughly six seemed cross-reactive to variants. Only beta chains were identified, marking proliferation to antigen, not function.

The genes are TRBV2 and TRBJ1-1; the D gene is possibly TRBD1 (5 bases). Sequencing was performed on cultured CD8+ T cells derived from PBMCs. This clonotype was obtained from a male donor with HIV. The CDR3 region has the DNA TGTGCCAGCAGTGAAGCCTCCGGGGGTAGGGGAGCTTTCTTT. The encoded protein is CASSEASGGRGAFF.